This entry describes one T cell receptor (beta chain). Its antigen remains unidentified. The record originates from a study of shared clonotypes between healthy human individuals. Genomic DNA belonging to each subset was distributed in equal measure over several immunoSEQ plates. Generated by immunoSEQ multiplex PCR, the TCRdb table keeps only in-frame clones and is missing some. This sample has over 1.5 million clones; 95% to 99% occur once, and the top ten carry approximately 0.44%. Germline CDR1 is KGHSH and CDR2 is LQKENI. The V segment lost 3 bases and the J segment 4 bases; nucleotides outside the gene matches: 7. The CDR3 runs 16 residues. Findings and caveats of the study: Sequencing depth was expected to affect clonotype sharing among donors. Naive CD4 clonotypes overlapped across a handful of donors at about 5%. Sorted-subset sequencing was shown by rarefaction to be incomplete despite large depth.

Sequencing input: naive CD4+ T cells sorted from blood. Subset meaning: CD45RA+ positively selected. The gene calls are TRBV18 and TRBJ2-3, with 10 nucleotides matching TRBD2. The clonotype was recovered from a man aged 30 to 39 in good health. CDR3 protein: CASSPLLAGVSDTQYF. CDR3 in DNA: TGTGCCAGCTCACCTCTTCTAGCGGGAGTGTCAGATACGCAGTATTTT.